A single sample is the source of the 29 T cell receptor beta chains below, sequenced in a study of cytomegalovirus exposure and HLA in healthy donors. Sequencing was performed with immunoSEQ multiplex PCR; in TCRdb, only in-frame clones are kept and a portion is missing. The repertoire has about 130,000 clones, 70% to 85% of them found once; the top ten carry roughly 27%. Sequencing used PBMCs. These TCRs come from a man aged 25 to 45 in good health and CMV-seropositive.

This rearrangement joins TRBV7-2 to TRBJ1-5; weak D call: TRBD1 (6 bases). Germline values: CDR1 SGHTA, CDR2 FQGNSA. The CDR3 has 15 amino acids. The V end was cut by 5 bases, the J end by 2 bases, with 13 bases between. Written as DNA, the CDR3 is TGTGCCAGCAGCCTACAGGGCCTTCGCAATCAGCCCCAGCATTTT. Translated, it gives CASSLQGLRNQPQHF. Full variable domain (missing parts from reference TRBV7-2 and TRBJ1-5): GAGVSQSPSNKVTEKGKDVELRCDPISGHTALYWYRQSLGQGLEFLIYFQGNSAPDKSGLPSDRFSAERTGGSVSTLTIQRTQQEDSAVYLCASSLQGLRNQPQHFGDGTRLSIL.

The chain is built from TRBV5-1 and TRBJ2-1; possibly TRBD1 for D (6 bases). The ends were cut back, 0 bases at V and 6 bases at J, with 10 bases in the middle. CDR3 length: 14 amino acids. Germline-derived CDR1 and CDR2 are SGHRS and YFSETQ. Here the CDR3 reads CASSLDSGANEQFF. The DNA for the CDR3 is TGCGCCAGCAGCTTGGATTCAGGGGCCAATGAGCAGTTCTTC.

Many counts were recorded for this clone. The chain employs TRBV10-3 and TRBJ2-7; D is possibly TRBD2 (5 bases). V was clipped by 0 bases and J by 5 bases, with 17 bases between them. This CDR3 comprises 16 residues. Germline values: CDR1 ENHRY, CDR2 SYGVKD. The DNA of the CDR3 is TGTGCCATCAGTGAGTCAGAGGGCGGGCTTATCCACGAGCAGTACTTC. It encodes CAISESEGGLIHEQYF.

V is TRBV5-8 and J is TRBJ1-5; D is ambiguous. Germline assignment: CDR1 SGHTS and CDR2 YDEGEE. The V end was cut by 1 base, the J end by 3 bases, with 8 bases between. The length of the CDR3 is 14 residues. The CDR3 nucleotides read TGTGCCAGCAGCTTGTCCGGGTTCAATCAGCCCCAGCATTTT. Protein product: CASSLSGFNQPQHF.

The genes are TRBV2 and TRBJ2-1; 10 nucleotides match TRBD1. The CDR3 totals 14 residues. Germline CDR1 reads SNHLY; CDR2 reads FYNNEI. The ends lost 6 bases at V and 5 bases at J; junction bases unmatched: 4. This chain's CDR3 is CASRDGTGDNEQFF. The CDR3 nucleotides are TGTGCCAGCAGGGATGGGACAGGGGACAATGAGCAGTTCTTC.

The genes are TRBV27 and TRBJ1-2; possibly TRBD1 for D (5 bases). Between the trimmed V and J ends, which lost 7 bases and 10 bases, there was a span of 16 bases. Germline V CDR1 and CDR2: MNHEY, SMNVEV (reference sequence). The CDR3 has 12 amino acids. CDR3: CASKSAGMDYTF. The CDR3, as DNA: TGTGCCAGCAAATCGGCAGGGATGGACTACACCTTC.

The CDR3 sequence: CASSLWAGITEAFF. In nucleotides, the CDR3 is TGTGCCAGCAGCTTATGGGCAGGGATCACTGAAGCTTTCTTT. V gene TRBV7-9 combines with J gene TRBJ1-1; possibly TRBD1 for D (5 bases). The CDR3 spans 14 residues. Germline CDR1 reads SEHNR; CDR2 reads FQNEAQ (reference sequence). Trimming stripped 2 bases from V and 4 bases from J, with 11 bases between.

This chain links TRBV2 with TRBJ2-1, with D tentatively TRBD2 (6 bases). Trimming left V 3 bases short and J 3 bases short, with 12 bases between. The length of the CDR3 is 15 residues. Germline assignment: CDR1 SNHLY and CDR2 FYNNEI. CDR3 in DNA: TGTGCCAGCAGTGATGGCTTTAGCGGCTACAATGAGCAGTTCTTC. Amino acid sequence: CASSDGFSGYNEQFF.

This clone was found a few times. This chain connects TRBV4-2 to TRBJ2-1, with 8 bases fitting TRBD2. With 5 bases clipped from V and 6 bases from J, the junction kept 9 bases outside the gene matches. Germline V gene lookup returns CDR1 LGHNA and CDR2 YNFKEQ. The CDR3 extends over 15 amino acids. CDR3 in DNA: TGTGCCAGCAGCTCGGGACTAGGGGCCATCAATGAGCAGTTCTTC. Its protein is CASSSGLGAINEQFF.

The V and J genes are TRBV6-1 and TRBJ1-1, with 8 bases fitting TRBD1. This CDR3 comprises 12 residues. The ends lost 5 bases at V and 8 bases at J; junction bases unmatched: 4. CDR1 MNHNS and CDR2 SASEGT come from the germline V gene. CDR3 sequence: CASSWDRMEAFF. CDR3 nucleotide sequence: TGTGCCAGCAGTTGGGACAGGATGGAAGCTTTCTTT.

V and J are TRBV5-6 and TRBJ1-2; 7 bases are a match to TRBD1. The CDR3 runs to 14 residues. V shed 2 bases and J 4 bases; nucleotides not matched to a gene: 5. Germline values: CDR1 SGHDT, CDR2 YYEEEE. Here the CDR3 reads CASSFTGVGYGYTF. DNA of the CDR3: TGTGCCAGCAGCTTTACAGGGGTTGGCTATGGCTACACCTTC.

This rearrangement joins TRBV11-3 to TRBJ2-5; 7 bases are a match to TRBD1. V lost 1 base, J lost 2 bases, and 1 base stayed unmatched. CDR1 and CDR2 from the germline V gene are SGHNT and YENEEA. The CDR3 contains 14 residues. CDR3 amino acids: CASSLGQGQETQYF. The CDR3 DNA sequence: TGTGCCAGCAGCTTAGGACAGGGACAAGAGACCCAGTACTTC.

The V call is TRBV11-3, the J call TRBJ2-1; maybe TRBD2 (6 bases). V was cut by 0 bases and J by 6 bases, with 18 bases left in between. CDR3 length: 17 amino acids. Germline loops: CDR1 SGHNT, CDR2 YENEEA. CDR3 coding DNA: TGTGCCAGCAGCTTAGAGGTTTTGGGAGGCGGTTTCAATGAGCAGTTCTTC. Translating it yields CASSLEVLGGGFNEQFF. The full variable domain, in which reference TRBV11-3 and TRBJ2-1 provide the parts outside the CDR3, is EAGVVQSPRYKIIEKKQPVAFWCNPISGHNTLYWYLQNLGQGPELLIRYENEEAVDDSQLPKDRFSAERLKGVDSTLKIQPAELGDSAVYLCASSLEVLGGGFNEQFFGPGTRLTVL.

This clone was seen more than once but under ten times. The rearrangement links TRBV30 to TRBJ2-7; tentatively, D is TRBD1 (5 bases). The CDR3 sequence is 15 residues long. The V end lost 4 bases, the J end lost 0 bases, and 16 bases lay between the germline ends. Germline V gene sequence: CDR1 GTSNPN, CDR2 SVGIG (reference sequence). The CDR3 protein is CAWTEAGRSSYEQYF. CDR3 bases: TGTGCCTGGACAGAGGCAGGGCGCAGCTCCTACGAGCAGTACTTC.

This clone was found a few times. The chain carries TRBV27 and TRBJ2-7, with D perhaps matching TRBD2 (5 bases). The CDR3 has 15 residues. The V end was cut by 0 bases, the J end by 1 base, with 10 bases between. Germline assignment: CDR1 MNHEY and CDR2 SMNVEV (reference sequence). The CDR3, as DNA: TGTGCCAGCAGTTTATCGCGCGGGCCATCCTACGAGCAGTACTTC. This codes for CASSLSRGPSYEQYF.

The chain joins TRBV5-1 to TRBJ1-1; the D is unclear. The CDR3 extends over 15 amino acids. From germline, CDR1 is SGHRS and CDR2 YFSETQ. Trimming took 0 bases from V and 1 from J, leaving 10 bases between them. The CDR3: CASSLDGRSNTEAFF. The CDR3, as DNA: TGCGCCAGCAGCTTGGATGGCAGGTCGAACACTGAAGCTTTCTTT.

The CDR3 loop is CASSPRQVGDEKLFF. In nucleotides, the CDR3 is TGTGCCAGCAGCCCTAGACAGGTTGGGGATGAAAAACTGTTTTTT. This rearrangement joins TRBV7-9 to TRBJ1-4; the D gene is possibly TRBD1 (6 bases). CDR3 size: 15 residues. Trimming took 5 bases from V and 6 from J, leaving 16 bases between them. Germline loops: CDR1 SEHNR, CDR2 FQNEAQ (reference sequence).

Written as DNA, the CDR3 is TGTGCCAGCAGCTTGGCAGGGGTTCAGGAAAAACTGTTTTTT. This translates into CASSLAGVQEKLFF. The chain combines TRBV5-4 with TRBJ1-4, with D perhaps matching TRBD1 (6 bases). V was cut by 0 bases and J by 8 bases, with 11 bases left in between. The CDR3 sequence is 14 residues long. Germline CDR1 and CDR2: SGHNT and YYREEE (reference sequence).

This clone has a single count. The gene calls are TRBV4-2 and TRBJ1-1, with D perhaps matching TRBD1 (5 bases). The germline gives CDR1 LGHNA, CDR2 YNFKEQ. V lost 1 base to trimming and J lost 0 bases, with 15 bases between them. This CDR3 spans 17 amino acids. The CDR3 bases are TGTGCCAGCAGCCAAGGTGGCAGGGAGGGGATGAACACTGAAGCTTTCTTT. It codes for CASSQGGREGMNTEAFF.

The V gene is TRBV10-3, the J gene TRBJ1-1; TRBD1 agrees at 7 bases. In germline, CDR1 is ENHRY, CDR2 SYGVKD. Losses at the gene ends were 5 bases for V and 0 bases for J; bases not matched to a gene: 0. CDR3 size: 13 residues. The CDR3 protein is CAISQGVNTEAFF. CDR3 nucleotide sequence: TGTGCCATCAGTCAGGGGGTGAACACTGAAGCTTTCTTT.

The rearrangement joins TRBV4-1 to TRBJ2-5; tentative D call: TRBD2 (6 bases). The V and J ends lost 3 bases and 4 bases respectively, with 9 bases between them. Germline V gene data show CDR1 as MGHRA and CDR2 as YSYEKL. The CDR3 runs 13 residues. The CDR3 coding sequence is TGCGCCAGCAGCCAGGTGGGGGGAGAGACCCAGTACTTC. Translation gives CASSQVGGETQYF.

This clone showed up just once. The chain links TRBV6-6 to TRBJ2-1; 10 positions agree with TRBD1. Germline lookup yields CDR1 MNHNY and CDR2 SVGAGI (reference sequence). The V and J ends lost 2 bases and 6 bases, in that order; junction bases with no gene match: 4. The CDR3 sequence is 15 residues long. The CDR3 coding sequence is TGTGCCAGCAGTTACACCCGGGACAGGGGCAATGAGCAGTTCTTC. Translation: CASSYTRDRGNEQFF.

V usage is TRBV7-9 and J usage is TRBJ2-1, with 7 bases fitting TRBD2. The germline V gene encodes CDR1 SEHNR and CDR2 FQNEAQ (reference sequence). This CDR3 is built from 18 residues. Losses at the gene ends were 5 bases for V and 0 bases for J; bases not matched to a gene: 13. The CDR3, as DNA: TGTGCCAGCAGCCCGCTCCTGACTAGCCCGGACTCCTACAATGAGCAGTTCTTC. Its translation is CASSPLLTSPDSYNEQFF. The full variable domain, completed using reference TRBV7-9 and TRBJ2-1, is DTGVSQNPRHKITKRGQNVTFRCDPISEHNRLYWYRQTLGQGPEFLTYFQNEAQLEKSRLLSDRFSAERPKGSFSTLEIQRTEQGDSAMYLCASSPLLTSPDSYNEQFFGPGTRLTVL.

CDR3 loop: CASSPTFQGHDTQYF. Written as DNA, the CDR3 is TGTGCCAGCAGCCCAACTTTCCAGGGGCACGATACGCAGTATTTT. The chain carries TRBV7-6 and TRBJ2-3; a weak D match, TRBD1 (6 bases). Germline CDR1 and CDR2: SGHVS and FNYEAQ. Trimming removed 5 bases from V and 6 bases from J, with 18 bases in between. The CDR3 spans 15 residues.

The CDR3 nucleotides are TGTGCCTGGGCTAGTCTGCGCGTACAGTATTTT. Encoded protein: CAWASLRVQYF. The chain has TRBV30 and TRBJ2-3; D call uncertain. This CDR3 region has 11 residues. The germline gives CDR1 GTSNPN, CDR2 SVGIG (reference sequence). V lost 5 bases to trimming and J lost 12 bases, with 15 bases between them.

The genes are TRBV19 and TRBJ2-2; D is ambiguous. Trimming left V 6 bases short and J 3 bases short, with 14 bases between. Germline CDR1 reads LNHDA; CDR2 reads SQIVND (reference sequence). CDR3 length: 15 residues. CDR3 coding DNA: TGTGCCAGTAGCGCCGGCGGCCGTGACACCGGGGAGCTGTTTTTT. It codes for CASSAGGRDTGELFF. Complete variable domain (other parts from reference TRBV19 and TRBJ2-2): DGGITQSPKYLFRKEGQNVTLSCEQNLNHDAMYWYRQDPGQGLRLIYYSQIVNDFQKGDIAEGYSVSREKKESFPLTVTSAQKNPTAFYLCASSAGGRDTGELFFGEGSRLTVL.

This chain uses TRBV19 with TRBJ2-1, with 9 bases that match TRBD2. V was pared by 3 bases and J by 5 bases, with 8 bases of the junction left unmatched. The CDR3 length is 16 residues. Germline CDR1 is LNHDA and CDR2 is SQIVND (reference sequence). The CDR3 sequence is CASSIGRTSVNNEQFF. The CDR3 DNA is TGTGCCAGTAGTATCGGTAGGACTAGCGTAAACAATGAGCAGTTCTTC. Filled out from reference TRBV19 and TRBJ2-1, the complete variable domain reads DGGITQSPKYLFRKEGQNVTLSCEQNLNHDAMYWYRQDPGQGLRLIYYSQIVNDFQKGDIAEGYSVSREKKESFPLTVTSAQKNPTAFYLCASSIGRTSVNNEQFFGPGTRLTVL.

The CDR3 DNA reads as TGTGTCAGAAGCTTAGAAGCGACAGGCGCCTACGAGCAGTACTTC. It yields the protein CVRSLEATGAYEQYF. The chain uses TRBV7-5 and TRBJ2-7; the DNA was not compared with TRBD1, the D call given in the table. TRBV7-5 is designated a pseudogene. This CDR3 region has 15 residues.

The chain couples TRBV6-1 to TRBJ2-3, with 7 bases lining up with TRBD1. Looked up from germline, CDR1 is MNHNS and CDR2 is SASEGT. V was pared by 8 bases and J by 0 bases, with 8 bases of the junction left unmatched. The CDR3 totals 15 residues. This chain's CDR3 is CASPNRGFSTDTQYF. For the CDR3, the DNA is TGTGCCAGCCCGAACAGGGGTTTTAGCACAGATACGCAGTATTTT.